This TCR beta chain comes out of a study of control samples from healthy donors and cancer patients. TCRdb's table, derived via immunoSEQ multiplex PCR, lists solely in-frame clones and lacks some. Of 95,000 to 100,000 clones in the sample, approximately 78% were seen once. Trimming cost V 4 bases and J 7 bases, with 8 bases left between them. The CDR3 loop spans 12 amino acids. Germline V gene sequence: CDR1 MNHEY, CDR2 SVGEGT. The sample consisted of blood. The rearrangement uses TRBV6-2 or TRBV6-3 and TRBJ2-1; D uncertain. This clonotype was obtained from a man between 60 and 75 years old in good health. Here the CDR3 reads CASSFGGNEQFF. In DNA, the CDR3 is TGTGCCAGCAGTTTTGGCGGAAATGAGCAGTTCTTC.